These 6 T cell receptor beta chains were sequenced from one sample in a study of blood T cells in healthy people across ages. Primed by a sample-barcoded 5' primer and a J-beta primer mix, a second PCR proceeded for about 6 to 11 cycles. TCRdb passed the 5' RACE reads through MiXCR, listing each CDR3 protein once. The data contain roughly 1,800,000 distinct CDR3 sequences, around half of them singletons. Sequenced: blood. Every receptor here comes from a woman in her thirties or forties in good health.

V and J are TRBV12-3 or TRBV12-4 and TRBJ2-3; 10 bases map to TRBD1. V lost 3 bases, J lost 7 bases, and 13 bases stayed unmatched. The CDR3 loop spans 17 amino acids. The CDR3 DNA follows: TGTGCCAGCAGTTTTGGCTCTCGACAGGGGGCGCGGAATACGCAGTATTTT. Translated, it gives CASSFGSRQGARNTQYF.

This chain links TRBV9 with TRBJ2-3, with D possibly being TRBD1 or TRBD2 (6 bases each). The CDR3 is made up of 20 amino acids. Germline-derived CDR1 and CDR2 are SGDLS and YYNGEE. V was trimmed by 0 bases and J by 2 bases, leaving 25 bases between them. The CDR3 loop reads CASSVAKFPEEGETTDTQYF. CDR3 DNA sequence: TGTGCCAGCAGCGTAGCTAAATTCCCCGAGGAGGGGGAGACCACAGATACGCAGTATTTT.

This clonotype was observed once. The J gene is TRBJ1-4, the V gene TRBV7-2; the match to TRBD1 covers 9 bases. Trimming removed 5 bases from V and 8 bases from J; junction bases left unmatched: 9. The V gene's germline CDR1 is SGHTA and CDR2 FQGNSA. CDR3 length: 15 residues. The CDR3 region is CASSVRTGVREKLFF. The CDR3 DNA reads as TGTGCCAGCAGCGTCCGGACAGGGGTTAGGGAAAAACTGTTTTTT.

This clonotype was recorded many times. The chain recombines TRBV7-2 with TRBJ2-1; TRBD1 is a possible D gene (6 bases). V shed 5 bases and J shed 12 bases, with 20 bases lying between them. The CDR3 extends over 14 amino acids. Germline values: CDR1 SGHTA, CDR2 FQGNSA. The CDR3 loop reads CASSTPPWGQRQFF. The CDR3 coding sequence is TGTGCCAGCAGCACCCCGCCGTGGGGGCAAAGGCAGTTCTTC.

CDR3 sequence (DNA): TGTGCCAGCGGACCGACAGTGAACACTGAAGCTTTCTTT. Amino acid sequence: CASGPTVNTEAFF. This chain joins TRBV11-1 and TRBJ1-1; a possible D gene is TRBD1 (5 bases). From germline, CDR1 is SGHAT and CDR2 FQDESV (reference sequence). The CDR3 contains 13 residues. V lost 8 bases to trimming and J lost 0 bases, with 10 bases between them.

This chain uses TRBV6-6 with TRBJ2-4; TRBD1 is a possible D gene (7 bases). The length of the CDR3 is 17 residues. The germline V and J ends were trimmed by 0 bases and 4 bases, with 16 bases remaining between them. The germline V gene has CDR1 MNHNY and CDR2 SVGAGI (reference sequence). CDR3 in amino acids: CASSYSQGRSYKNIQYF. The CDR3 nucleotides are TGTGCCAGCAGTTACTCACAGGGGAGGTCATATAAAAACATTCAGTACTTC.